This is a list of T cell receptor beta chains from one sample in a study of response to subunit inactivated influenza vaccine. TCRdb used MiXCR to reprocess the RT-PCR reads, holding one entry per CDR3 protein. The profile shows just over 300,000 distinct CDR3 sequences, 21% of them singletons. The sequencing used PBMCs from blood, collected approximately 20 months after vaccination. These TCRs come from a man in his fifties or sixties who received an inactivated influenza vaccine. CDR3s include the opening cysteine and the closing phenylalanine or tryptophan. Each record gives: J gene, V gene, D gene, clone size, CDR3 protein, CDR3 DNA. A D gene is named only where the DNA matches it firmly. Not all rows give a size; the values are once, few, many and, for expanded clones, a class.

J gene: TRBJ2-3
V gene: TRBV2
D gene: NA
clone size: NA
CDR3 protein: CASRYRVASTDTQYF
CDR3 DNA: TGTGCCAGCAGATACAGGGTCGCTAGCACAGATACGCAGTATTTT

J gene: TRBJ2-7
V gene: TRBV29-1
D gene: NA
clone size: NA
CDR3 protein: CSVVRDSYEQYF
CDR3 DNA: TGCAGCGTTGTTAGGGATTCCTACGAGCAGTACTTC

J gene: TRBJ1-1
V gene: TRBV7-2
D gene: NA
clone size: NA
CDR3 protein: CASSLGARAVNTEAFF
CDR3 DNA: TGTGCCAGCAGCTTAGGGGCTAGGGCAGTGAACACTGAAGCTTTCTTT

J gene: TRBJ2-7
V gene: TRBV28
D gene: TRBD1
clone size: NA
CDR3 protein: CASYKRGQPYEQYF
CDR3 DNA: TGTGCCAGCTATAAAAGGGGGCAGCCCTACGAGCAGTACTTC

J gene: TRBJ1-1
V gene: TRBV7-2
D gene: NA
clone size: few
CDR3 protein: CASSHPQVNTEAFF
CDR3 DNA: TGTGCCAGCAGCCATCCTCAGGTGAACACTGAAGCTTTCTTT

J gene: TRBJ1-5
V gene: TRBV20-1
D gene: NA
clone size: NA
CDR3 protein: CSAYTGGANYQPQHF
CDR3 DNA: TGCAGTGCTTACACAGGCGGGGCCAACTATCAGCCCCAGCATTTT

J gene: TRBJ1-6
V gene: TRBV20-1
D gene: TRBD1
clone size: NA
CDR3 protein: CSARERQGEGSPLHF
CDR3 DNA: TGCAGTGCTAGAGAAAGACAGGGGGAGGGATCACCCCTCCACTTT

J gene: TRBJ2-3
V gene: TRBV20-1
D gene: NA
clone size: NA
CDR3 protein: CSARGRADTQYF
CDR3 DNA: TGCAGTGCTAGAGGCCGAGCAGATACGCAGTATTTT

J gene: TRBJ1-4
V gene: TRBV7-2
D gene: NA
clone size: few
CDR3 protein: CASSPYSATNEKLFF
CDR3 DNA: TGTGCCAGCAGCCCCTACAGTGCAACTAATGAAAAACTGTTTTTT

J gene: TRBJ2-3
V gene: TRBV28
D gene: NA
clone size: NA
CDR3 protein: CASSPDRSTDTQYF
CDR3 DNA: TGTGCCAGCAGTCCCGACAGGAGCACAGATACGCAGTATTTT

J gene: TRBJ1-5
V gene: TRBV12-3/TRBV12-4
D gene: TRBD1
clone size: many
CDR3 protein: CASSFSATGGGSNQPQHF
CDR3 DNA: TGTGCCAGCAGTTTCTCCGCGACAGGGGGTGGTAGCAATCAGCCCCAGCATTTT

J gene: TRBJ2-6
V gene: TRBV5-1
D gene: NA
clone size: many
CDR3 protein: CASSLVGVGANVLTF
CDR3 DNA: TGCGCCAGCAGCTTGGTCGGGGTCGGGGCCAACGTCCTGACTTTC

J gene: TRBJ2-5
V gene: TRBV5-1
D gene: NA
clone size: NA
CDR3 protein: CASSGGTAQETQYF
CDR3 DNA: TGCGCCAGCAGCGGAGGGACAGCACAAGAGACCCAGTACTTC

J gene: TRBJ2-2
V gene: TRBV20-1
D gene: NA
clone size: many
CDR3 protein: CSASRIVETGELFF
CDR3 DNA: TGCAGTGCTAGTAGAATAGTAGAGACCGGGGAGCTGTTTTTT

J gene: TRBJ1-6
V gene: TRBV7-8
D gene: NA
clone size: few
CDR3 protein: CASRSRGNSPLHF
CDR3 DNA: TGTGCCAGCAGGAGTCGGGGTAATTCACCCCTCCACTTT

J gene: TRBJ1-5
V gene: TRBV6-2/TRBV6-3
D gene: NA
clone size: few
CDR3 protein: CASRAGSSYSNQPQHF
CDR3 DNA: TGTGCCAGCAGAGCCGGGAGCTCCTATAGCAATCAGCCCCAGCATTTT

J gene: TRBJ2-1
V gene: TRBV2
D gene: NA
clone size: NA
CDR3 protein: CASSEVSGANEQFF
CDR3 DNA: TGTGCCAGCAGTGAAGTGTCAGGGGCCAATGAGCAGTTCTTC

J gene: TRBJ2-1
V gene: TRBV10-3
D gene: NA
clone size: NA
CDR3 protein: CAMSGTPDGEQFF
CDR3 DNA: TGTGCCATGTCCGGGACACCCGACGGCGAGCAGTTCTTC

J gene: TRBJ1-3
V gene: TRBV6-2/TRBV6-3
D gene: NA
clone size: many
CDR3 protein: CASRLSRAISGNTIYF
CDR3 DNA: TGTGCCAGCAGGCTTTCTCGCGCGATCTCTGGAAACACCATATATTTT

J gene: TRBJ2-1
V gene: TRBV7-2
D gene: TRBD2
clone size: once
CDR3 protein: CASSLVGLGGGNNEQFF
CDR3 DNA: TGTGCCAGCAGCTTAGTCGGTTTGGGGGGGGGAAACAATGAGCAGTTCTTC

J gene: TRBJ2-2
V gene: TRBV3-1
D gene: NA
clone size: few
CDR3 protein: CASSQGTFNTGELFF
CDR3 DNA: TGTGCCAGCAGTCAAGGGACCTTTAACACCGGGGAGCTGTTTTTT

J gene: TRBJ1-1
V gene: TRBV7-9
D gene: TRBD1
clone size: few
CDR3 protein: CASRKKTGGWTEAFF
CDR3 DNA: TGTGCCAGCAGAAAAAAAACAGGGGGCTGGACTGAAGCTTTCTTT

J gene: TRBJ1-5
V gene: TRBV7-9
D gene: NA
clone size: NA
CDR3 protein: CASSRGQSNQPQHF
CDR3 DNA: TGTGCCAGCAGTCGCGGACAGAGCAATCAGCCCCAGCATTTT

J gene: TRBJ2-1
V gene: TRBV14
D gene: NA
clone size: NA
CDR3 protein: CASSQGGGMSSYNEQFF
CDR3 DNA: TGTGCCAGCAGCCAAGGTGGGGGGATGAGCTCCTACAATGAGCAGTTCTTC

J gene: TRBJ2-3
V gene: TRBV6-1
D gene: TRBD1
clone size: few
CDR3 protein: CASRPGQGIHTQYF
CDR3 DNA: TGTGCCAGCCGGCCGGGACAGGGTATCCATACGCAGTATTTT

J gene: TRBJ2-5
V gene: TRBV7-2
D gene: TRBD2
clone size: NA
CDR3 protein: CASSLSSSGGQETQYF
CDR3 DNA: TGTGCCAGCAGCTTATCCTCCAGCGGGGGCCAAGAGACCCAGTACTTC

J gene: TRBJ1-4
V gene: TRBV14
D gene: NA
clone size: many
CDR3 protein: CASSRWIGRLNEKLFF
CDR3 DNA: TGTGCCAGCAGCCGATGGATCGGACGGCTGAATGAAAAACTGTTTTTT

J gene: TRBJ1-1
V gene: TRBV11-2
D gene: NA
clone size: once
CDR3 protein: CASSLDQGGTEAFF
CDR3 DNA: TGTGCCAGCAGCTTAGATCAGGGAGGCACTGAAGCTTTCTTT

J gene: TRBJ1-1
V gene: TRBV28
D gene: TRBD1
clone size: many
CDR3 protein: CASSFDRGRGNTEAFF
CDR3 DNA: TGTGCCAGCAGTTTCGACAGGGGGCGCGGGAACACTGAAGCTTTCTTT

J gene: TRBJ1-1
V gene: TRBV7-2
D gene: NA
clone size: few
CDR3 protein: CASSLETGVNTEAFF
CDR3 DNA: TGTGCCAGCAGCTTAGAGACAGGCGTGAACACTGAAGCTTTCTTT

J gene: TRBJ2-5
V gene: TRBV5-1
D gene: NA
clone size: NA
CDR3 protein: CASSLMPTQETQYF
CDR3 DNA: TGCGCCAGCAGCTTGATGCCCACTCAAGAGACCCAGTACTTC

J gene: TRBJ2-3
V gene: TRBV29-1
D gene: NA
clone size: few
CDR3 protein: CSVEARGYTDTQYF
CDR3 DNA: TGCAGCGTTGAAGCCAGAGGATACACAGATACGCAGTATTTT

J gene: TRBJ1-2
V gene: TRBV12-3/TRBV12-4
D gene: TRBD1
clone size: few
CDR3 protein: CASSRGTGSYGYTF
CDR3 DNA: TGTGCCAGCAGTAGAGGGACAGGAAGCTATGGCTACACCTTC

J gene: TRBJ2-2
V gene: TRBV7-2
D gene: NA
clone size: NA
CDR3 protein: CASSRTPANTGELFF
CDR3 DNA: TGTGCCAGCAGCCGGACGCCTGCGAACACCGGGGAGCTGTTTTTT

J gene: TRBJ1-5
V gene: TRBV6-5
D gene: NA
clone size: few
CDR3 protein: CASSYYRAQFQPQHF
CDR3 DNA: TGTGCCAGCAGTTACTACAGGGCCCAGTTTCAGCCCCAGCATTTT

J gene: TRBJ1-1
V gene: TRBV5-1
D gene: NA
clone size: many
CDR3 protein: CASSLGQSNTEAFF
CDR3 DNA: TGCGCCAGCAGCTTGGGCCAGAGCAACACTGAAGCTTTCTTT

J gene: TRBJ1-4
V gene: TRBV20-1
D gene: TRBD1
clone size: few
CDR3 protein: CSAGQGVAGNEKLFF
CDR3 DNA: TGCAGTGCCGGACAGGGGGTGGCCGGTAATGAAAAACTGTTTTTT